Given below is one T cell receptor beta chain in context. These data come from a study of shared T cell receptors in the human thymus. Sequenced by immunoSEQ multiplex PCR; TCRdb stores in-frame clones only, minus some. Here the sample spans hundreds of thousands of clones, approximately 87% being singletons. Deletions cut 4 bases from V and 7 bases from J, with 9 bases between. Germline CDR1 and CDR2: SGHNT and YYREEE (reference sequence). CDR3 length: 12 amino acids. These data also formed part of another study, on human thymus T cells. From that second work: Having corrective surgery for congenital heart defects, healthy Finnish infants were the ones who donated. Obtained as resections during corrective heart surgery, the thymus tissue was then studied. Thymic and blood repertoires showed apparently biased V and J gene usage. Related research examined unrelated individuals and reported that their thymic repertoires overlapped highly.

Sequenced material: thymocytes. The source of this sequence is a boy under three years old with a congenital heart defect. This chain connects TRBV5-4 to TRBJ2-1; maybe TRBD1 (5 bases). The CDR3 nucleotides are TGTGCCAGCAGCCCCTCAGGGAATGAGCAGTTCTTC. Its translation: CASSPSGNEQFF.